Sequencing of this T cell receptor (beta chain) was carried out in a study of cytomegalovirus exposure and HLA in healthy donors. Study at large: Later, an analysis reported that the roughly 120 validation repertoires had used the same platform as the approximately 680 first-cohort repertoires. Findings of the study overall: The tendency of first-cohort TCR clusters to co-occur in the roughly 130 validation repertoires emerged from a later analysis.

The germline V gene has CDR1 MNHNS and CDR2 SASEGT. Trimming stripped 3 bases from V and 7 bases from J, with 16 bases between. There are 14 residues in the CDR3. About this clone: Its specificity is not known.

The study drew the donors from its approximately 120-subject validation cohort, separate from the roughly 670-subject first cohort. Using immunoSEQ multiplex PCR, the repertoire was profiled, and TCRdb retains in-frame clones only, with some absent. The sample holds a few hundred thousand clones, approximately 88% seen once. This rearrangement joins TRBV6-1 to TRBJ2-7; the D gene is possibly TRBD2 (6 bases). Material: PBMCs. The sequence came from a woman aged 25 to 39 in good health and CMV-seropositive. CDR3 residues: CASSDSAGGGEQYF. CDR3 nucleotides: TGTGCCAGCAGTGACTCGGCCGGGGGTGGGGAGCAGTACTTC.